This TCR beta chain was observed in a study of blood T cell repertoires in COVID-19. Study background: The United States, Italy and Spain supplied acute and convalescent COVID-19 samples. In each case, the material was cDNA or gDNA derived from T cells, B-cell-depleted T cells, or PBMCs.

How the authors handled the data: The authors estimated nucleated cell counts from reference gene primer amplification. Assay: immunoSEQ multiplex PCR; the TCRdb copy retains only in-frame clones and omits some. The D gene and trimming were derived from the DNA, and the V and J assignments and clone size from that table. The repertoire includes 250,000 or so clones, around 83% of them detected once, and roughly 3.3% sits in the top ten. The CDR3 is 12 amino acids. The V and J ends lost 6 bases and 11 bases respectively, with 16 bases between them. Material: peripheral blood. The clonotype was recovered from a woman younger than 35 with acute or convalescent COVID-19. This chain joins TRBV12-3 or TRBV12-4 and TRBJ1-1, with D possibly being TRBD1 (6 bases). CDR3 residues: CASRNRDIRAFF. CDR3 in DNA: TGTGCCAGCAGGAACAGGGACATTAGGGCTTTCTTT.